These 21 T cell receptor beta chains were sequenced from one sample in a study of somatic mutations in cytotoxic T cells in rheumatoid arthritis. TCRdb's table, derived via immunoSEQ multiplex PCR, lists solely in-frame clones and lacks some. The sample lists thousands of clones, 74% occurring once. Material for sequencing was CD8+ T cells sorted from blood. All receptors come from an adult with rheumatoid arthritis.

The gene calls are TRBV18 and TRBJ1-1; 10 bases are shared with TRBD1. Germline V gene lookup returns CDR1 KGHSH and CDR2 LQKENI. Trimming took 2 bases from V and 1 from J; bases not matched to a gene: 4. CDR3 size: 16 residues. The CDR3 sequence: CASSPGGQGSNTEAFF. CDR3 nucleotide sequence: TGTGCCAGCTCACCAGGGGGACAGGGGTCGAACACTGAAGCTTTCTTT.

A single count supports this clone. This CDR3 is CASSLGQLSNQPQHF. CDR3 nucleotide sequence: TGTGCCAGCAGCTTGGGACAGCTTAGCAATCAGCCCCAGCATTTT. The chain joins TRBV13 to TRBJ1-5; 7 nucleotides align to TRBD1. Losses at the gene ends were 3 bases for V and 0 bases for J; bases not matched to a gene: 2. The CDR3 is 15 amino acids. Germline V gene sequence: CDR1 PRHDT, CDR2 FYEKMQ (reference sequence).

The CDR3 sequence: CASSIKEFGELFF. CDR3 nucleotide sequence: TGTGCCAGTAGTATAAAGGAGTTCGGGGAGCTGTTTTTT. The rearrangement joins TRBV19 to TRBJ2-2; unclear D gene. The CDR3 runs 13 residues. Trimming took off 2 bases at V and 7 bases at J, with 8 bases between the two ends. Germline lookup yields CDR1 LNHDA and CDR2 SQIVND (reference sequence).

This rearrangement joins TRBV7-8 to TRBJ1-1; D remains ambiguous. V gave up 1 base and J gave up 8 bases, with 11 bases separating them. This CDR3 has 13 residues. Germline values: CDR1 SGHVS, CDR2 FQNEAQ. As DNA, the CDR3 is TGTGCCAGCAGCTTAGAGGGATTGCTGGAAGCTTTCTTT. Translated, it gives CASSLEGLLEAFF.

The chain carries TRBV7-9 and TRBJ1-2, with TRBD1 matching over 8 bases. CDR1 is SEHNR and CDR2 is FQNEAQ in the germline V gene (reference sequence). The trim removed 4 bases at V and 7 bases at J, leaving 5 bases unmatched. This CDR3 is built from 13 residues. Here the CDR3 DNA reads TGTGCCAGCAGCTCGGGACAGGATTTTGGCTACACCTTC. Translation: CASSSGQDFGYTF.

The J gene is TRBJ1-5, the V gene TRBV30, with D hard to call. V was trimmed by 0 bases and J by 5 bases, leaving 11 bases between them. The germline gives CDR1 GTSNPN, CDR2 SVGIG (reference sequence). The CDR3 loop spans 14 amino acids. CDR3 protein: CAWSVGREDQPQHF. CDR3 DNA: TGTGCCTGGAGTGTAGGGAGGGAAGATCAGCCCCAGCATTTT.

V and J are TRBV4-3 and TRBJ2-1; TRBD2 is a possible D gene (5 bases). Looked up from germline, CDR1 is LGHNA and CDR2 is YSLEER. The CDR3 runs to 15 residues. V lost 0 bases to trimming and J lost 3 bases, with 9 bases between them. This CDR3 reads CASSQDRGYYNEQFF. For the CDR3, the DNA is TGCGCCAGCAGCCAAGATCGCGGGTACTACAATGAGCAGTTCTTC.

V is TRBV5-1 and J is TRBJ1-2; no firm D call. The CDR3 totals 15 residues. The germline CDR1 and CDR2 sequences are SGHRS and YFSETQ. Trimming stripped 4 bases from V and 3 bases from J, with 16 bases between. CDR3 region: CASSQLSGPHYGYTF. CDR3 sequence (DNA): TGCGCCAGCAGCCAGCTCTCCGGGCCCCACTATGGCTACACCTTC.

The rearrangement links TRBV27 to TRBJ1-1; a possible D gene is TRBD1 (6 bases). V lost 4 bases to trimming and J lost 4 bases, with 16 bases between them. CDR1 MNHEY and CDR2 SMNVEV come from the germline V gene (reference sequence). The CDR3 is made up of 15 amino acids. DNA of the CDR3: TGTGCCAGCAGTTCTTGGACAGCGTCTGGCACTGAAGCTTTCTTT. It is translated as CASSSWTASGTEAFF.

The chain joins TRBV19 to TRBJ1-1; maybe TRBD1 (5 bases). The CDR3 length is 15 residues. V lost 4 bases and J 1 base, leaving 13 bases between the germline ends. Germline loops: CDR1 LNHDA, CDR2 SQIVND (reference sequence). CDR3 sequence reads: CASSNRLRGNTEAFF. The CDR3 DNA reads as TGTGCCAGTAGTAACCGGTTGAGGGGGAACACTGAAGCTTTCTTT.

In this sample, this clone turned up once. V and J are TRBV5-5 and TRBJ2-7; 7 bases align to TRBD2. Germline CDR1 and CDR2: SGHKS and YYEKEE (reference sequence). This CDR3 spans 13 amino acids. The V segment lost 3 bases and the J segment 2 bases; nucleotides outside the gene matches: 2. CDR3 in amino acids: CASSWGGTYEQYF. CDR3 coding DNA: TGTGCCAGCAGCTGGGGGGGGACCTACGAGCAGTACTTC.

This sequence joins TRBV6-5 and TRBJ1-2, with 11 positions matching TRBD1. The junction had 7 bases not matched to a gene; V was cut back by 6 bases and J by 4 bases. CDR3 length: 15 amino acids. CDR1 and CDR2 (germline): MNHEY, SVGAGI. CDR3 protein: CASRFRDRGGYGYTF. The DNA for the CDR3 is TGTGCCAGCAGATTCCGGGACAGGGGGGGCTATGGCTACACCTTC.

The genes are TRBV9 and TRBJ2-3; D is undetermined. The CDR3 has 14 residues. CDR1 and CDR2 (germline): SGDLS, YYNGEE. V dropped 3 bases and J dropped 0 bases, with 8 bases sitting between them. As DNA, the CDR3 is TGTGCCAGCAGCGGAGCGTATAGCACAGATACGCAGTATTTT. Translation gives CASSGAYSTDTQYF. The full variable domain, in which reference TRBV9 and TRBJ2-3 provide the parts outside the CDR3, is DSGVTQTPKHLITATGQRVTLRCSPRSGDLSVYWYQQSLDQGLQFLIQYYNGEERAKGNILERFSAQQFPDLHSELNLSSLELGDSALYFCASSGAYSTDTQYFGPGTRLTVL.

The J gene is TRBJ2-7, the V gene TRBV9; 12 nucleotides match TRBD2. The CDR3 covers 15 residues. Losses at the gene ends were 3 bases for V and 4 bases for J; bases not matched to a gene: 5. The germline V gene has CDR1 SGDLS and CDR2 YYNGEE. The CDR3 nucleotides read TGTGCCAGCAGCGGGGGGACTAGCGGGTTATACGAGCAGTACTTC. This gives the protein CASSGGTSGLYEQYF.

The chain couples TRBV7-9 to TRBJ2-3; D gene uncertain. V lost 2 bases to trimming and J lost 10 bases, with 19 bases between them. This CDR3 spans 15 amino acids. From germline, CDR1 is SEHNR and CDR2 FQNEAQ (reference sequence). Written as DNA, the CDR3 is TGTGCCAGCAGCTTATTTTTGAAGGAACCAGGCCCGCAGTATTTT. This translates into CASSLFLKEPGPQYF.

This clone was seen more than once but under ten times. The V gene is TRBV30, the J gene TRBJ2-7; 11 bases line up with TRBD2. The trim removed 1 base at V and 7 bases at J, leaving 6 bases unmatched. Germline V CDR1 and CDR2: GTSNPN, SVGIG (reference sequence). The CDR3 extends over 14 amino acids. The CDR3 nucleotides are TGTGCCTGGAGTGAGGGACTAGCGGCTACTGAGCAGTACTTC. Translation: CAWSEGLAATEQYF.

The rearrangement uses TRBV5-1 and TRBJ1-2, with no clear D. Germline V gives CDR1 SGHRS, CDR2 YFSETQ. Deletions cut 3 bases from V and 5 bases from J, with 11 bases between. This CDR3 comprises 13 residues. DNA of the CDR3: TGCGCCAGCAGCTGGGAGAAAACATATGGCTACACCTTC. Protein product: CASSWEKTYGYTF.

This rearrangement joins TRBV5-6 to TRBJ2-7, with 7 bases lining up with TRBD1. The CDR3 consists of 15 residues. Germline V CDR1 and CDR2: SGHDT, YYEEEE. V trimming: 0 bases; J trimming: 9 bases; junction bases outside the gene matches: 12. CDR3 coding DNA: TGTGCCAGCAGCTTGGCCCTGGACAGGTCCCGGGGGCAGTACTTC. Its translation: CASSLALDRSRGQYF.

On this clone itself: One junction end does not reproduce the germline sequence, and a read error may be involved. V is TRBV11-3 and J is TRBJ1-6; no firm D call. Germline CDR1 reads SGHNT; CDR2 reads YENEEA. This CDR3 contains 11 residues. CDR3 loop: CASSKRSPPHF. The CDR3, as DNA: TGTGCCAGCAGTAAGAGGTCACCCCCCCACTTT.

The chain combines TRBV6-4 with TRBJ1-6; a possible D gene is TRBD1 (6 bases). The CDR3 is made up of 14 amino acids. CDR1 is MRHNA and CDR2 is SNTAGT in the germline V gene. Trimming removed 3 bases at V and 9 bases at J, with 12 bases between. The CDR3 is CASSDRPGASPLHF. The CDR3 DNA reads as TGTGCCAGCAGTGATCGTCCGGGGGCTTCACCCCTCCACTTT.

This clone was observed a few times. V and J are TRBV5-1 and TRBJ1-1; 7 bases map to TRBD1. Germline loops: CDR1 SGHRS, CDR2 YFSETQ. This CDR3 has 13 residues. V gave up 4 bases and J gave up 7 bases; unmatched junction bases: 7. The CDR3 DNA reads TGCGCCAGCAGCCTACAGGGGAAAAGTGAAGCTTTCTTT. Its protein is CASSLQGKSEAFF.